Each of the 22 T cell receptor beta chains below was sequenced from the same sample in a study of cytomegalovirus exposure and HLA in healthy donors. The PCR ran on 60 Vbeta and 13 Jbeta primers. Data came from immunoSEQ multiplex PCR; TCRdb stores just in-frame clones and leaves some out. The sample holds about 120,000 clones, roughly 80% seen once. The sample taken for sequencing was PBMCs. Every receptor here comes from a man aged 30-40 years in good health and CMV-seronegative.

This rearrangement joins TRBV2 to TRBJ1-4, with 7 bases identical to TRBD1. This CDR3 spans 15 amino acids. Germline V gene lookup returns CDR1 SNHLY and CDR2 FYNNEI. Trimming took 4 bases from V and 3 from J; bases not matched to a gene: 5. The CDR3 protein is CASSGTGTANEKLFF. The DNA of the CDR3 is TGTGCCAGCAGTGGGACCGGGACAGCTAATGAAAAACTGTTTTTT.

In DNA, the CDR3 is TGCGCCAGCAGCCCTCGGACTAGCGGGGGGCCCGGGCAGTTCTTC. It translates to CASSPRTSGGPGQFF. The chain uses TRBV4-3 and TRBJ2-1, with 14 bases identical to TRBD2. The CDR3 is 15 amino acids. CDR1 is LGHNA, CDR2 YSLEER, per germline. V lost 4 bases, J lost 12 bases, and 8 bases stayed unmatched.

The chain is built from TRBV11-3 and TRBJ1-5; D unresolved. This CDR3 has 15 residues. Germline CDR1 SGHNT, CDR2 YENEEA. Trimming took 2 bases from V and 9 from J, leaving 17 bases between them. The DNA for the CDR3 is TGTGCCAGCAGCTTAATATCTCACAGATTTTGGCCCCAGCATTTT. As protein: CASSLISHRFWPQHF.

The chain has TRBV10-2 and TRBJ2-7; D is unresolved. Germline assignment: CDR1 WSHSY and CDR2 SAAADI. This CDR3 has 12 amino acids. V was clipped by 0 bases and J by 5 bases, with 5 bases between them. The CDR3 reads CASSESINEQYF. CDR3 sequence (DNA): TGCGCCAGCAGTGAGTCTATAAACGAGCAGTACTTC.

The rearrangement links TRBV7-2 to TRBJ2-5; 8 bases fit TRBD2. Unmatched junction bases numbered 10, after V lost 2 bases and J lost 5 bases. Germline V gives CDR1 SGHTA, CDR2 FQGNSA. The CDR3 extends over 16 amino acids. The CDR3 nucleotides read TGTGCCAGCAGCTTATTGGGCGGCGGGGGGCGGGAGACCCAGTACTTC. This sequence encodes CASSLLGGGGRETQYF.

The chain is built from TRBV27 and TRBJ2-2; 9 bases fit TRBD2. V lost 1 base to trimming and J lost 4 bases; unmatched junction nucleotides: 4. This CDR3 spans 16 amino acids. The germline V gene encodes CDR1 MNHEY and CDR2 SMNVEV (reference sequence). CDR3 loop: CASSLLRGGPTGELFF. The CDR3 nucleotides are TGTGCCAGCAGTTTATTGCGGGGGGGCCCCACCGGGGAGCTGTTTTTT.

The chain combines TRBV9 with TRBJ1-6; D remains ambiguous. The CDR3 length is 13 residues. V was trimmed by 4 bases and J by 13 bases, leaving 15 bases between them. CDR1 SGDLS and CDR2 YYNGEE come from the germline V gene. The CDR3 DNA sequence: TGTGCCAGCAGCCGCCTACTTCGAGATCCCCTCCACTTT. Its translation: CASSRLLRDPLHF. Looking up the rest from reference TRBV9 and TRBJ1-6 gives the full variable domain: DSGVTQTPKHLITATGQRVTLRCSPRSGDLSVYWYQQSLDQGLQFLIQYYNGEERAKGNILERFSAQQFPDLHSELNLSSLELGDSALYFCASSRLLRDPLHFGNGTRLTVT.

The genes are TRBV4-1 and TRBJ2-7; tentatively, D is TRBD1 (5 bases). The V end lost 1 base, the J end lost 3 bases, and 13 bases lay between the germline ends. This CDR3 is built from 15 residues. Germline loops: CDR1 MGHRA, CDR2 YSYEKL. The CDR3 reads CASSQVAGIGYEQYF. Here the CDR3 DNA reads TGCGCCAGCAGCCAAGTAGCAGGGATTGGCTACGAGCAGTACTTC.

This clone was seen more than once but under ten times. The chain couples TRBV5-1 to TRBJ2-1; a possible D gene is TRBD2 (6 bases). Trimming cost V 4 bases and J 4 bases, with 15 bases left between them. In germline, CDR1 is SGHRS, CDR2 YFSETQ. The CDR3 is 15 residues long. Here the CDR3 DNA reads TGCGCCAGCAGCCAGGAGGGCCTAGGGTACAATGAGCAGTTCTTC. It yields the protein CASSQEGLGYNEQFF.

V gene TRBV7-2 combines with J gene TRBJ2-1; D ambiguous. This CDR3 contains 14 residues. V was cut by 8 bases and J by 5 bases, with 16 bases left in between. Germline CDR1 SGHTA, CDR2 FQGNSA. DNA of the CDR3: TGTGCCAGCCTAAAAATAGTGACTCACAATGAGCAGTTCTTC. This gives the protein CASLKIVTHNEQFF.

The CDR3 DNA reads TGTGCCAGTAGTTACAAGAACTATGGCTACACCTTC. Translation: CASSYKNYGYTF. The chain links TRBV19 to TRBJ1-2; D not resolved. Germline V gives CDR1 LNHDA, CDR2 SQIVND (reference sequence). Trimming removed 5 bases at V and 2 bases at J, with 6 bases between. This CDR3 is built from 12 residues.

V and J are TRBV7-8 and TRBJ1-2; 7 positions match TRBD1. This CDR3 contains 16 residues. V gave up 7 bases and J gave up 0 bases; unmatched junction bases: 11. Germline assignment: CDR1 SGHVS and CDR2 FQNEAQ. Here the CDR3 DNA reads TGTGCCAGCACTCCCGGGACAGAATTAGCTAACTATGGCTACACCTTC. It encodes CASTPGTELANYGYTF.

The V and J genes are TRBV7-2 and TRBJ2-3; no clear D gene. Trimming pared 5 bases from V and 4 bases from J, leaving 10 bases between. CDR1 is SGHTA, CDR2 FQGNSA, per germline. The CDR3 is 13 residues long. CDR3 sequence: CASSRSSPDTQYF. In DNA, the CDR3 is TGTGCCAGCAGCCGGAGTAGCCCAGATACGCAGTATTTT.

The chain combines TRBV11-3 with TRBJ1-1; D possibly corresponds to TRBD1 (6 bases). V lost 1 base and J lost 0, with 6 bases in between. CDR1 and CDR2 (germline): SGHNT, YENEEA. This CDR3 region has 14 residues. CDR3 in amino acids: CASSLAGVNTEAFF. CDR3 nucleotides: TGTGCCAGCAGCTTAGCAGGGGTGAACACTGAAGCTTTCTTT.

V usage is TRBV5-1 and J usage is TRBJ1-2, with 8 bases matching TRBD1. The CDR3 consists of 14 residues. V gave up 3 bases and J gave up 8 bases; unmatched junction bases: 9. Germline values: CDR1 SGHRS, CDR2 YFSETQ. CDR3 sequence (DNA): TGCGCCAGCAGCTCTCTGGACAGGGTGGGCGGCTACACCTTC. It encodes CASSSLDRVGGYTF. Drawing the rest from reference TRBV5-1 and TRBJ1-2, the complete variable domain is KAGVTQTPRYLIKTRGQQVTLSCSPISGHRSVSWYQQTPGQGLQFLFEYFSETQRNKGNFPGRFSGRQFSNSRSEMNVSTLELGDSALYLCASSSLDRVGGYTFGSGTRLTVV.

About this clone itself: The junction does not match germline at one end; this may be a read error. The chain links TRBV7-9 to TRBJ2-7; 8 bases are shared with TRBD1. Germline values: CDR1 SEHNR, CDR2 FQNEAQ (reference sequence). The length of the CDR3 is 16 residues. The CDR3 DNA reads as TGTTCCAGCAGCTTAGCTTCGGGACAGGAGGTATACGAGCAGTACTTC. Translation gives CSSSLASGQEVYEQYF. The full variable domain, rest sourced from reference TRBV7-9 and TRBJ2-7, is DTGVSQNPRHKITKRGQNVTFRCDPISEHNRLYWYRQTLGQGPEFLTYFQNEAQLEKSRLLSDRFSAERPKGSFSTLEIQRTEQGDSAMYLCSSSLASGQEVYEQYFGPGTRLTVT.

The V gene is TRBV7-2, the J gene TRBJ1-3, with no clear D. With 4 bases removed from V and 0 bases from J, the gap between germline ends came to 19 bases. The CDR3 is made up of 18 amino acids. Germline V lookup: CDR1 SGHTA, CDR2 FQGNSA. In nucleotides, the CDR3 is TGTGCCAGCAGCTATCTAGGCGGATCTCGTTCCTCTGGAAACACCATATATTTT. Amino acid sequence: CASSYLGGSRSSGNTIYF.

V is TRBV27 and J is TRBJ1-4; a possible D gene is TRBD1 (5 bases). The V gene lost 3 bases and the J gene lost 8 bases, with 16 bases spanning the gap. Germline values: CDR1 MNHEY, CDR2 SMNVEV (reference sequence). The CDR3 spans 15 residues. CDR3 region: CASSLGVGGDEKLFF. The CDR3 DNA is TGTGCCAGCAGTTTGGGGGTGGGGGGGGACGAAAAACTGTTTTTT.

This clone occurred once. This chain joins TRBV6-1 and TRBJ1-6; D is ambiguous. Germline-derived CDR1 and CDR2 are MNHNS and SASEGT. V shed 4 bases and J shed 5 bases, with 15 bases lying between them. CDR3 size: 16 residues. The CDR3 loop is CASSVRGGPDNSPLHF. The CDR3 region has the DNA TGTGCCAGCAGTGTCCGAGGTGGCCCGGATAATTCACCCCTCCACTTT.

This clone is a singleton in its sample. V gene TRBV11-2 combines with J gene TRBJ2-3; 11 bases map to TRBD2. The germline gives CDR1 SGHAT, CDR2 FQNNGV. With 4 bases clipped from V and 1 base from J, the junction kept 4 bases outside the gene matches. The CDR3 length is 16 residues. CDR3 nucleotides: TGTGCCAGCAGCTCCGTGACTAGCGGGGGCACAGATACGCAGTATTTT. Translation gives CASSSVTSGGTDTQYF. The full variable domain, rest sourced from reference TRBV11-2 and TRBJ2-3, is EAGVAQSPRYKIIEKRQSVAFWCNPISGHATLYWYQQILGQGPKLLIQFQNNGVVDDSQLPKDRFSAERLKGVDSTLKIQPAKLEDSAVYLCASSSVTSGGTDTQYFGPGTRLTVL.

This clone was detected once. The chain is built from TRBV5-3 and TRBJ2-7; TRBD1 matches 9 bases. TRBV5-3 is placed among ORFs of uncertain function. This CDR3 contains 15 residues. The trim removed 9 bases at V and 5 bases at J, leaving 15 bases unmatched. The CDR3 region has the DNA TGTGCCACTACAACCCCGACAGGGGGTAGGAACGAGCAGTACTTC. Protein product: CATTTPTGGRNEQYF.

The chain couples TRBV10-1 to TRBJ1-1; a possible D gene is TRBD1 (5 bases). CDR1 is WNHNN, CDR2 SYGVQD, per germline (reference sequence). V lost 3 bases to trimming and J lost 5 bases, with 13 bases between them. The CDR3 is 14 residues long. The CDR3 DNA sequence: TGCGCCAGCAGTGAAACTGGGGCTATGACTGAAGCTTTCTTT. This gives the protein CASSETGAMTEAFF.